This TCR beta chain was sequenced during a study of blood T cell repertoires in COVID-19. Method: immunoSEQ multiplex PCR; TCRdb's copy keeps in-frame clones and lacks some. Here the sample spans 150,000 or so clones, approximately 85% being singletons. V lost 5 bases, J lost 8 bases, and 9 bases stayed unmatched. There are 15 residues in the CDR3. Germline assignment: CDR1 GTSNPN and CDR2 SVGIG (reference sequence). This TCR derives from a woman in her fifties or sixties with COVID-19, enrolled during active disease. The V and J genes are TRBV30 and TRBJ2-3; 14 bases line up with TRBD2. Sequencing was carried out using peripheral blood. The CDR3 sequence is CAWCYGTSGSCTQYF. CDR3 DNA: TGTGCCTGGTGCTACGGGACTAGCGGGAGTTGTACGCAGTATTTT. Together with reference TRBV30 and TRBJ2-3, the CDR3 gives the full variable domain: SQTIHQWPATLVQPVGSPLSLECTVEGTSNPNLYWYRQAAGRGLQLLFYSVGIGQISSEVPQNLSASRPQDRQFILSSKKLLLSDSGFYLCAWCYGTSGSCTQYFGPGTRLTVL.